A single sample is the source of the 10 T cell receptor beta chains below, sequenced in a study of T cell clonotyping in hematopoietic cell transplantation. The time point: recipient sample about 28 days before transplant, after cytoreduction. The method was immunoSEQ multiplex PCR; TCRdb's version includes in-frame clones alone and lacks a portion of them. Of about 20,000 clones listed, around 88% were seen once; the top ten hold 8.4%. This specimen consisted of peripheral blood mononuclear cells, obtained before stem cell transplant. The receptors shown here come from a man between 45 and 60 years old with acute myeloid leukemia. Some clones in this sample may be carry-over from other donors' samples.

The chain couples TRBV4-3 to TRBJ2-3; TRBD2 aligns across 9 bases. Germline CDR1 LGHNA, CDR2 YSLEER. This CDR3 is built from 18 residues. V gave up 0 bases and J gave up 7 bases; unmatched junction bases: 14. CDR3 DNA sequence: TGCGCCAGCAGCCAAGATCAGCTTAGCGGGGGACCCAGGTATACGCAGTATTTT. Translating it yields CASSQDQLSGGPRYTQYF.

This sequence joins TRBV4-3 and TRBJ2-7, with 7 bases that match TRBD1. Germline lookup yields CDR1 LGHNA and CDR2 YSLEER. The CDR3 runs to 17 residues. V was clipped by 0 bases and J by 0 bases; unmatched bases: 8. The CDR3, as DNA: TGCGCCAGCAGCCAAGAAGGAATGGGGGACAGCTCCTACGAGCAGTACTTC. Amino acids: CASSQEGMGDSSYEQYF.

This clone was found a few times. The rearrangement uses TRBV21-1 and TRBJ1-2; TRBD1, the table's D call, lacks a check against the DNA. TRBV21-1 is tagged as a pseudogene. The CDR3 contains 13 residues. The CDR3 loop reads CARGTGSNYGYTF. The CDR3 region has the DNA TGTGCCAGAGGGACAGGGTCCAACTATGGCTACACCTTC.

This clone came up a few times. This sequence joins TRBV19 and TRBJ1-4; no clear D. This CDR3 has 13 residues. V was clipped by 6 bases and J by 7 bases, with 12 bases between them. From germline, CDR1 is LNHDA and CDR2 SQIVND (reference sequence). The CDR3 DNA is TGTGCCAGTAGCGAAGAGGGAGGTGAAAAACTGTTTTTT. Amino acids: CASSEEGGEKLFF.

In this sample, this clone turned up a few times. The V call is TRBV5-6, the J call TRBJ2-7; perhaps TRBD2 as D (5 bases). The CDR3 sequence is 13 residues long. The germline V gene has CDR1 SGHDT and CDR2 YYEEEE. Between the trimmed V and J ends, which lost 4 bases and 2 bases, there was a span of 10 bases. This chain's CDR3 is CASSAGLTYEQYF. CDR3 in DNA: TGTGCCAGCAGCGCGGGCTTAACCTACGAGCAGTACTTC.

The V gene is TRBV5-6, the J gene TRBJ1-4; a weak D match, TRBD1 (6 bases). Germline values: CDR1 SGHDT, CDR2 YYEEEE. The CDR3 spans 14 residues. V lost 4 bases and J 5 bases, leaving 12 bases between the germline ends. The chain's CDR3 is CASSKDRLNEKLFF. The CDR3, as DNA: TGTGCCAGCAGCAAGGACAGACTAAATGAAAAACTGTTTTTT.

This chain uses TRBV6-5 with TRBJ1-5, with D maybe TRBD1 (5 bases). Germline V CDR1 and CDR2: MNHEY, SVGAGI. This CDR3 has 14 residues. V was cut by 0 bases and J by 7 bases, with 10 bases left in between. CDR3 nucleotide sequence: TGTGCCAGCAGTTACTCGAATGGGGGGCAGCCCCAGCATTTT. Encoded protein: CASSYSNGGQPQHF.

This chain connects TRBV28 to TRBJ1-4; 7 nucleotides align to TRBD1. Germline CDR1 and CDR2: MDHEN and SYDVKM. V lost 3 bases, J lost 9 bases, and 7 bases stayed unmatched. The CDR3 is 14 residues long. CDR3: CASSLTAGGQKLFF. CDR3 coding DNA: TGTGCCAGCAGTTTGACGGCAGGGGGGCAAAAACTGTTTTTT.

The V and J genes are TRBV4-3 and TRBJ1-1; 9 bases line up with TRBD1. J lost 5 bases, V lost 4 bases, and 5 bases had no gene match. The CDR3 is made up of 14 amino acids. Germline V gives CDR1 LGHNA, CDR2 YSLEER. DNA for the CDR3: TGCGCCAGCAGCCCGGGACAGGGTCGGACTGAAGCTTTCTTT. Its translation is CASSPGQGRTEAFF.

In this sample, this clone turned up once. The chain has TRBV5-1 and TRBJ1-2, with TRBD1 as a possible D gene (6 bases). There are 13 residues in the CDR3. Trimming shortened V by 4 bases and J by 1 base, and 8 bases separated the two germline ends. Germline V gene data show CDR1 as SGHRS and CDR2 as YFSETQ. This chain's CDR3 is CASSTGFNYGYTF. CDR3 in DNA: TGCGCCAGCAGCACAGGGTTTAACTATGGCTACACCTTC.